The 29 T cell receptor beta chains below come from one sample, sequenced in a study of cytomegalovirus exposure and HLA in healthy donors. This table comes from immunoSEQ multiplex PCR, and its TCRdb copy is limited to in-frame clones, with some not included. The sample yields about 250,000 clones, about 83% seen once. The specimen was PBMCs. The receptors were gathered from a young man in good health and CMV-seronegative.

The J gene is TRBJ1-3, the V gene TRBV5-1, with D tentatively TRBD1 (5 bases). V gave up 4 bases and J gave up 4 bases, with 12 bases separating them. This CDR3 region has 14 residues. Germline V gives CDR1 SGHRS, CDR2 YFSETQ. The CDR3 nucleotides are TGCGCCAGCAGCACGGACATGTCGGGAAACACCATATATTTT. Translating it yields CASSTDMSGNTIYF.

The chain joins TRBV6-4 to TRBJ2-2, with TRBD1 as a possible D gene (7 bases). Trimming shortened V by 1 base and J by 7 bases, and 13 bases separated the two germline ends. Germline V gene lookup returns CDR1 MRHNA and CDR2 SNTAGT. The CDR3 has 15 amino acids. In DNA form, the CDR3 reads TGTGCCAGCAGTGACTTAGGAGGGGGCCACGGGGAGCTGTTTTTT. Its translation: CASSDLGGGHGELFF.

This chain connects TRBV10-3 to TRBJ1-5, with TRBD1 as a possible D gene (6 bases). Germline V gene sequence: CDR1 ENHRY, CDR2 SYGVKD. The CDR3 is made up of 16 amino acids. V shed 5 bases and J shed 1 base, with 15 bases lying between them. In DNA form, the CDR3 reads TGTGCCATCAGTTCACAGGGAGCCGACAGCAATCAGCCCCAGCATTTT. Its protein is CAISSQGADSNQPQHF.

The chain couples TRBV5-6 to TRBJ2-2; D might be TRBD1 (5 bases). CDR1 and CDR2 (germline): SGHDT, YYEEEE. The V gene lost 6 bases and the J gene lost 6 bases, with 15 bases spanning the gap. CDR3 length: 14 residues. Written as DNA, the CDR3 is TGTGCCAGCACCAATGACCAGGGTGCCGGGGAGCTGTTTTTT. It encodes CASTNDQGAGELFF.

This clone has a handful of counts. V and J are TRBV2 and TRBJ1-5, with D possibly being TRBD1 (6 bases). The CDR3 length is 15 residues. Trimming removed 3 bases from V and 6 bases from J, with 15 bases in between. The germline V gene encodes CDR1 SNHLY and CDR2 FYNNEI. The CDR3 protein is CASSESQGLAQPQHF. The CDR3 DNA follows: TGTGCCAGCAGTGAGTCCCAGGGGCTGGCTCAGCCCCAGCATTTT.

The chain uses TRBV28 and TRBJ2-2, with D perhaps matching TRBD2 (5 bases). There are 13 residues in the CDR3. Germline loops: CDR1 MDHEN, CDR2 SYDVKM. V was clipped by 8 bases and J by 3 bases, with 10 bases between them. This CDR3 is CASGSRDTGELFF. CDR3 coding DNA: TGTGCCAGCGGGTCGCGGGACACCGGGGAGCTGTTTTTT.

The V gene is TRBV10-3, the J gene TRBJ2-7, with a weak D call TRBD1 (5 bases). This CDR3 is 12 amino acids long. V was shortened by 5 bases and J by 1 base, with 6 bases between the two germline ends. The V gene's germline CDR1 is ENHRY and CDR2 SYGVKD. The DNA of the CDR3 is TGTGCCATCAGTACAGGATCCTACGAGCAGTACTTC. This encodes CAISTGSYEQYF.

The CDR3 loop reads CSVDWAGVTDTQYF. The CDR3 DNA reads as TGCAGCGTTGATTGGGCAGGGGTCACAGATACGCAGTATTTT. The V and J genes are TRBV29-1 and TRBJ2-3; maybe TRBD1 (6 bases). The length of the CDR3 is 14 residues. Germline loops: CDR1 SQVTM, CDR2 ANQGSEA. V lost 3 bases to trimming and J lost 2 bases, with 12 bases between them.

The V gene is TRBV6-5, the J gene TRBJ2-3; TRBD1 matches at 9 bases. V dropped 6 bases and J dropped 4; count of bases not matched to a gene: 8. CDR3 size: 15 residues. Germline CDR1 MNHEY, CDR2 SVGAGI. Here the CDR3 reads CASSWTGEKADTQYF. In nucleotides, the CDR3 is TGTGCCAGCAGCTGGACAGGGGAAAAGGCAGATACGCAGTATTTT.

This chain joins TRBV27 and TRBJ1-5; D gene uncertain. Trimming cost V 3 bases and J 0 bases, with 9 bases left between them. The germline V gene encodes CDR1 MNHEY and CDR2 SMNVEV (reference sequence). The CDR3 loop spans 15 amino acids. The CDR3 sequence is CASSFSRNSNQPQHF. The CDR3, as DNA: TGTGCCAGCAGTTTTTCCAGAAATAGCAATCAGCCCCAGCATTTT.

The chain couples TRBV2 to TRBJ1-1; no firm D call. The CDR3 sequence is 11 residues long. Germline-derived CDR1 and CDR2 are SNHLY and FYNNEI. The V end lost 9 bases, the J end lost 1 base, and 6 bases lay between the germline ends. The CDR3 reads CARTTNTEAFF. CDR3 coding DNA: TGTGCCAGGACAACGAACACTGAAGCTTTCTTT.

V and J are TRBV4-3 and TRBJ1-4, with TRBD1 identical over 8 bases. The CDR3 runs 16 residues. Germline V lookup: CDR1 LGHNA, CDR2 YSLEER. Germline trimming cut 4 bases from V and 4 bases from J; bases unmatched to any gene: 8. CDR3 nucleotide sequence: TGCGCCAGCAGCCCCCGCGGACAGGGCAGTAATGAAAAACTGTTTTTT. It is translated as CASSPRGQGSNEKLFF.

The chain combines TRBV5-1 with TRBJ2-3; 8 positions agree with TRBD1. This CDR3 has 16 amino acids. Germline V gene lookup returns CDR1 SGHRS and CDR2 YFSETQ. Trimming removed 4 bases from V and 4 bases from J; junction bases left unmatched: 11. CDR3 DNA sequence: TGCGCCAGCAGCCTACGGGGACAGGACGTCCCAGATACGCAGTATTTT. Its protein is CASSLRGQDVPDTQYF.

This chain connects TRBV10-3 to TRBJ2-3, with 12 nucleotides matching TRBD1. From germline, CDR1 is ENHRY and CDR2 SYGVKD. V trimming: 11 bases; J trimming: 4 bases; junction bases outside the gene matches: 7. The CDR3 is 14 residues long. CDR3 nucleotides: TGTGCCGTAAGTCGGGACAGGGGGCCAGATACGCAGTATTTT. This translates into CAVSRDRGPDTQYF.

The table lists this clone with a few counts. The rearrangement links TRBV7-9 to TRBJ1-2; D remains unclear. CDR1 SEHNR and CDR2 FQNEAQ come from the germline V gene (reference sequence). V was cut by 1 base and J by 4 bases, with 4 bases left in between. CDR3 length: 12 residues. CDR3 nucleotides: TGTGCCAGCAGCTTAGTAATCTATGGCTACACCTTC. This sequence encodes CASSLVIYGYTF.

This clone is a singleton in its sample. The J gene is TRBJ2-1, the V gene TRBV28; TRBD2 agrees at 7 bases. There are 15 residues in the CDR3. Germline V gene sequence: CDR1 MDHEN, CDR2 SYDVKM. V dropped 6 bases and J dropped 6; count of bases not matched to a gene: 11. CDR3 sequence reads: CASSHGLGRSNEQFF. The CDR3 bases are TGTGCCAGCAGCCACGGACTAGGAAGGAGCAATGAGCAGTTCTTC.

The chain has TRBV27 and TRBJ2-5; no firm D call. Germline assignment: CDR1 MNHEY and CDR2 SMNVEV (reference sequence). V was clipped by 4 bases and J by 7 bases, with 16 bases between them. This CDR3 spans 14 amino acids. The CDR3, as DNA: TGTGCCAGCAGTTCCCGGGTGCCCGAAGCGACCCAGTACTTC. Translation: CASSSRVPEATQYF.

The chain couples TRBV6-6 to TRBJ1-4; unclear D gene. Germline values: CDR1 MNHNY, CDR2 SVGAGI (reference sequence). Trimming cost V 10 bases and J 5 bases, with 14 bases left between them. The CDR3 is made up of 13 amino acids. The CDR3 DNA is TGTGCCAACCGAAAGACAAGAAATGAAAAACTGTTTTTT. Translation: CANRKTRNEKLFF.

This chain links TRBV5-1 with TRBJ1-2, with TRBD1 matching 9 bases. This CDR3 is built from 14 residues. The germline V gene encodes CDR1 SGHRS and CDR2 YFSETQ. V gave up 3 bases and J gave up 5 bases; unmatched junction bases: 5. The CDR3 DNA follows: TGCGCCAGCAGCTCCCCGGGACAGGGATATGGCTACACCTTC. This codes for CASSSPGQGYGYTF.

The chain has TRBV6-1 and TRBJ2-7; 7 bases match TRBD1. V trimming: 6 bases; J trimming: 11 bases; junction bases outside the gene matches: 10. This CDR3 spans 12 amino acids. Germline V lookup: CDR1 MNHNS, CDR2 SASEGT. The CDR3 bases are TGTGCCAGCAGCGCCCTGACAGGGCTCGAGTACTTC. It translates to CASSALTGLEYF.

J is TRBJ2-3 and V is TRBV4-1, with 9 bases that match TRBD2. Looked up from germline, CDR1 is MGHRA and CDR2 is YSYEKL. The CDR3 consists of 21 residues. The trim removed 2 bases at V and 1 base at J, leaving 19 bases unmatched. The DNA for the CDR3 is TGCGCCAGCAGCCAACGCCCGGGGCGGGAGGGCCCGTCGAATGGCACAGATACGCAGTATTTT. Encoded protein: CASSQRPGREGPSNGTDTQYF.

The chain carries TRBV5-4 and TRBJ2-1; 8 positions match TRBD1. Germline assignment: CDR1 SGHNT and CDR2 YYREEE (reference sequence). V trimming: 2 bases; J trimming: 4 bases; junction bases outside the gene matches: 2. The CDR3 contains 14 residues. CDR3 nucleotides: TGTGCCAGCAGCTTCGGGACAGGATACAATGAGCAGTTCTTC. Translation gives CASSFGTGYNEQFF. Using reference TRBV5-4 and TRBJ2-1 for the parts outside the CDR3, the full variable domain is ETGVTQSPTHLIKTRGQQVTLRCSSQSGHNTVSWYQQALGQGPQFIFQYYREEENGRGNFPPRFSGLQFPNYSSELNVNALELDDSALYLCASSFGTGYNEQFFGPGTRLTVL.

The gene calls are TRBV29-1 and TRBJ2-3; tentatively, D is TRBD2 (6 bases). The CDR3 is 17 amino acids. Germline CDR1 reads SQVTM; CDR2 reads ANQGSEA. Trimming pared 5 bases from V and 2 bases from J, leaving 23 bases between. CDR3 loop: CSVLQKRGLAYTDTQYF. For the CDR3, the DNA is TGCAGCGTTCTCCAAAAACGAGGCCTAGCGTACACAGATACGCAGTATTTT.

This chain uses TRBV7-2 with TRBJ2-7, with D tentatively TRBD1 (6 bases). This CDR3 is 15 amino acids long. V dropped 2 bases and J dropped 3 bases, with 14 bases sitting between them. The V gene's germline CDR1 is SGHTA and CDR2 FQGNSA. CDR3 region: CASSLRLTGYYEQYF. The CDR3 DNA follows: TGTGCCAGCAGCTTAAGGCTGACAGGATACTACGAGCAGTACTTC.

J is TRBJ2-3 and V is TRBV10-3, with D possibly TRBD1 on 6 matching bases. V was pared by 2 bases and J by 6 bases, with 15 bases between. The CDR3 is 15 amino acids. In germline, CDR1 is ENHRY, CDR2 SYGVKD. CDR3 sequence (DNA): TGTGCCATCAGTGAGGTTGTGACAGGTTGGGATACGCAGTATTTT. Protein: CAISEVVTGWDTQYF.

Points on this clone: One base away lies a much larger clone, so this may be a sequencing read error. The chain uses TRBV9 and TRBJ2-3, with D hard to call. The germline gives CDR1 SGDLS, CDR2 YYNGEE. The V end lost 0 bases, the J end lost 1 base, and 3 bases lay between the germline ends. The CDR3 has 13 residues. The CDR3 DNA is TGTGCCAGCAGCGTAGTCGGCACAGATACGCAGTATTTT. Its protein product is CASSVVGTDTQYF.

The chain recombines TRBV18 with TRBJ2-5; D might be TRBD2 (6 bases). The ends were cut back, 6 bases at V and 5 bases at J, with 10 bases in the middle. Germline CDR1 and CDR2: KGHSH and LQKENI. The CDR3 has 12 amino acids. The CDR3 sequence: CASSRGQETQYF. The CDR3 DNA reads TGTGCCAGCTCGCGGGGTCAGGAGACCCAGTACTTC. Variable domain in full (rest from reference TRBV18 and TRBJ2-5): NAGVMQNPRHLVRRRGQEARLRCSPMKGHSHVYWYRQLPEEGLKFMVYLQKENIIDESGMPKERFSAEFPKEGPSILRIQQVVRGDSAAYFCASSRGQETQYFGPGTRLLVL.

The rearrangement uses TRBV30 and TRBJ2-7; 9 bases agree with TRBD2. CDR1 is GTSNPN, CDR2 SVGIG, per germline (reference sequence). The CDR3 consists of 13 residues. V trimming: 5 bases; J trimming: 2 bases; junction bases outside the gene matches: 4. CDR3 DNA: TGTGCCTGGTTGAGCGGGGGGCCCTACGAGCAGTACTTC. Protein: CAWLSGGPYEQYF.

The rearrangement uses TRBV28 and TRBJ2-7, with 7 bases aligning to TRBD2. Germline V CDR1 and CDR2: MDHEN, SYDVKM. The junction had 5 bases not matched to a gene; V was cut back by 6 bases and J by 6 bases. The CDR3 contains 12 residues. The CDR3 sequence is CASSKGRGEQYF. In nucleotides, the CDR3 is TGTGCCAGCAGCAAAGGGAGGGGCGAGCAGTACTTC.